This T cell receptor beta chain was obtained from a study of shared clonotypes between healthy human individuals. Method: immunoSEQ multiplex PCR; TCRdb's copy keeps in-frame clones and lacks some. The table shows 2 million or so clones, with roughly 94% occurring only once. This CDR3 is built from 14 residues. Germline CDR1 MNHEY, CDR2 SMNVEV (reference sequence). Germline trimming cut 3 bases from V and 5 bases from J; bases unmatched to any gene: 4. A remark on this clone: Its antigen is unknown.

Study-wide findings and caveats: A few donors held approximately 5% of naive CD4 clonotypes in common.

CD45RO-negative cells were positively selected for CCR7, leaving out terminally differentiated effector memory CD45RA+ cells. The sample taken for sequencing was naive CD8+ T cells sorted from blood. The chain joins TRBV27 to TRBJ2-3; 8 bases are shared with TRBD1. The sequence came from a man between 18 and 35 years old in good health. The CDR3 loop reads CASSFQGAQDTQYF. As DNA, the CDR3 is TGTGCCAGCAGTTTTCAGGGGGCGCAAGATACGCAGTATTTT.